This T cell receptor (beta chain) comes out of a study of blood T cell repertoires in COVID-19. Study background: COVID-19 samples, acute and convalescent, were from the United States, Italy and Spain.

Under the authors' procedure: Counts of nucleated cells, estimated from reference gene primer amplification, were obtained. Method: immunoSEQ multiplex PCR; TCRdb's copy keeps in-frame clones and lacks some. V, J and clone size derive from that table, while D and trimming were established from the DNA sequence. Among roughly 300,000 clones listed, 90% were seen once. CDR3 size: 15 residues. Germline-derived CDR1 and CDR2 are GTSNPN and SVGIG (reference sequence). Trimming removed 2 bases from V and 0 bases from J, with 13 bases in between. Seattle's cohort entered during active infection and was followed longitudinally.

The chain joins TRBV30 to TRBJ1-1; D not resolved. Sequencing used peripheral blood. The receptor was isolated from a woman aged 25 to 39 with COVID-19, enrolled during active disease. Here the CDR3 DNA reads TGTGCCTGGAGTAAGGGAGGCGGCATGAACACTGAAGCTTTCTTT. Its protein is CAWSKGGGMNTEAFF.